Listed below are T cell receptor beta chains from one sample, sequenced in a study of regulatory T cells. Assay: immunoSEQ multiplex PCR; the TCRdb copy retains only in-frame clones and omits some. This table has over 35,000 clones, 75% to 90% appearing once. Sequenced material: conventional CD4+ T cells sorted from blood. The receptors were gathered from a person under 35 with CD3G deficiency. Both conserved end residues are part of each CDR3. The D gene is left open where the match is weak. Clone sizes are given selectively: once, few, many, or a class where the clone is expanded.

d_call,clone_size,v_call,j_call,cdr3_nt,cdr3_aa
TRBD2,.,TRBV5-1,TRBJ2-7,TGCGCCAGCAGCTTCGGACTAGCGGGGGGCTACGAGCAGTACTTC,CASSFGLAGGYEQYF
.,.,TRBV4-1,TRBJ1-3,TGCGCCAGCAGCCAAGTATTAAGCTCTGGAAACACCATATATTTT,CASSQVLSSGNTIYF
TRBD2,.,TRBV7-2,TRBJ2-1,TGTGCCAGCAGCTCCCCCGGGACTAGCGGGAAGAATGAGCAGTTCTTC,CASSSPGTSGKNEQFF
.,.,TRBV9,TRBJ2-7,TGTGCCAGCAGCGTAACAGGGTATTCCGAGCAGTACTTC,CASSVTGYSEQYF
TRBD2,.,TRBV6-1,TRBJ2-7,TGTGCCAGCAGTATCCTAGCGGGAGGAAGCGAGCAGTACTTC,CASSILAGGSEQYF
.,.,TRBV5-1,TRBJ1-6,TGCGCCAGCAGCCCGGGAGCCGGGGGGCACTCACCCCTCCACTTT,CASSPGAGGHSPLHF
.,.,TRBV18,TRBJ2-5,TGTGCCAGCTCATTTACCCGGGATACCAAAGAGACCCAGTACTTC,CASSFTRDTKETQYF
.,.,TRBV7-9,TRBJ2-5,TGTGCCAGCAGCCGTGGAGACAGCCGCCAAGAGACCCAGTACTTC,CASSRGDSRQETQYF
TRBD1,few,TRBV5-1,TRBJ2-7,TGCGCCAGCAGCCGATCGGGACAGGGGGGTGAGCAGTACTTC,CASSRSGQGGEQYF
TRBD2,.,TRBV7-9,TRBJ2-1,TGTGCCAGCAGCCTCGAGCGGGGTGCCTACAATGAGCAGTTCTTC,CASSLERGAYNEQFF
TRBD1,.,TRBV7-2,TRBJ2-3,TGTGCCAGCAGCTCAACAGGGGGCAGGGGAGATACGCAGTATTTT,CASSSTGGRGDTQYF
.,once,TRBV5-1,TRBJ2-1,TGCGCCAGCAGCGCCCGCTCGAGGGGAGATGAGCAGTTCTTC,CASSARSRGDEQFF
.,.,TRBV5-1,TRBJ1-1,TGCGCCAGCAGCCCTACCCCCAATGAAGGTCCCACTGAAGCTTTCTTT,CASSPTPNEGPTEAFF
TRBD2,once,TRBV5-1,TRBJ2-3,TGCGCCAGCAGCTTGGGGACTAGCGGGAGATCAGATACGCAGTATTTT,CASSLGTSGRSDTQYF
TRBD2,.,TRBV10-3,TRBJ2-1,TGTGCCATCAGTGGAAAGACTAGCGGGAGAAATGAGCAGTTCTTC,CAISGKTSGRNEQFF
.,.,TRBV11-2,TRBJ1-4,TGTGCCAGCAGCTTAGATGCCTTGGACATTGATGAAAAACTGTTTTTT,CASSLDALDIDEKLFF